One sample yielded the 27 T cell receptor beta chains listed below, sequenced in a study of blood T cells in healthy people across ages. It was with a sample-barcoded 5' primer and a J-beta primer mix that a second PCR of roughly 6 to 12 cycles was run. Each CDR3 protein gets one entry after TCRdb re-called the 5' RACE reads with MiXCR. Found here are 1.5 million to 2 million distinct CDR3 sequences, roughly 27% of them singletons; the top ten hold 6.5% to 8.5%. The material sequenced was blood. The receptor set was obtained from a woman in her thirties in good health.

Remarks on this clonotype: Since a much larger clone is just one base distant, this may be a read error. The chain recombines TRBV7-2 with TRBJ2-5; 11 positions match TRBD2. Near its end, the DNA agrees better with TRBJ2-7, so the J call may be wrong. CDR1 and CDR2 (germline): SGHTA, FQGNSA. The CDR3 consists of 17 residues. CDR3 in amino acids: CASSPRLAGLAGVEQYF. The DNA of the CDR3 is TGTGCCAGCAGCCCCCGACTAGCGGGACTGGCTGGAGTCGAGCAGTACTTC.

This chain uses TRBV7-9 with TRBJ2-2; maybe TRBD1 (6 bases). There are 16 residues in the CDR3. CDR1 is SEHNR and CDR2 is FQNEAQ in the germline V gene (reference sequence). The V gene lost 6 bases and the J gene lost 4 bases, with 18 bases spanning the gap. CDR3 residues: CASRDTGLSSTGELFF. The CDR3 DNA is TGTGCCAGCAGGGATACAGGGCTCTCCTCCACCGGGGAGCTGTTTTTT.

This clonotype was recorded a few times. This chain uses TRBV7-9 with TRBJ1-1, with D perhaps TRBD1 (5 bases). CDR3 length: 14 amino acids. Germline loops: CDR1 SEHNR, CDR2 FQNEAQ (reference sequence). The germline V and J ends were trimmed by 2 bases and 10 bases, with 17 bases remaining between them. CDR3 protein: CASSLPHPTAAAFF. In nucleotides, the CDR3 is TGTGCCAGCAGCTTACCCCACCCGACAGCGGCAGCTTTCTTT.

The table lists this clonotype with a few counts. The chain has TRBV29-1 and TRBJ2-5; unclear D gene. V was pared by 5 bases and J by 2 bases, with 9 bases between. Germline V lookup: CDR1 SQVTM, CDR2 ANQGSEA. The CDR3 length is 12 residues. In DNA form, the CDR3 reads TGCAGCGTTCTTTTGACGCAAGAGACCCAGTACTTC. Its protein product is CSVLLTQETQYF.

The chain's CDR3 is CAISATQGFQPQHF. In DNA, the CDR3 is TGTGCCATCAGTGCGACGCAGGGGTTTCAGCCCCAGCATTTT. V usage is TRBV10-3 and J usage is TRBJ1-5, with a tentative D call TRBD1 (6 bases). The CDR3 loop spans 14 amino acids. V lost 4 bases and J 6 bases, leaving 13 bases between the germline ends. Germline CDR1 is ENHRY and CDR2 is SYGVKD.

The rearrangement joins TRBV5-1 to TRBJ2-1; D might be TRBD1 (5 bases). Germline assignment: CDR1 SGHRS and CDR2 YFSETQ. The length of the CDR3 is 15 residues. V lost 0 bases to trimming and J lost 5 bases, with 12 bases between them. The CDR3: CASSLGLRVNNEQFF. CDR3 in DNA: TGCGCCAGCAGCTTGGGGCTCAGGGTTAACAATGAGCAGTTCTTC.

This clonotype came up a few times. This chain joins TRBV20-1 and TRBJ2-3; 13 bases align to TRBD2. This CDR3 has 14 residues. V lost 5 bases, J lost 4 bases, and 3 bases stayed unmatched. CDR1 and CDR2 from the germline V gene are DFQATT and SNEGSKA (reference sequence). This CDR3 reads CSAWTSGGPDTQYF. As DNA, the CDR3 is TGCAGTGCTTGGACTAGCGGGGGCCCAGATACGCAGTATTTT.

The genes are TRBV11-1 and TRBJ2-6; 7 bases agree with TRBD1. Unmatched junction bases numbered 3, after V lost 4 bases and J lost 0 bases. The CDR3 extends over 16 amino acids. Germline CDR1 reads SGHAT; CDR2 reads FQDESV (reference sequence). The CDR3 is CASSWGQLSGANVLTF. The CDR3 region has the DNA TGTGCCAGCAGCTGGGGACAGCTCTCTGGGGCCAACGTCCTGACTTTC.

CDR3 in amino acids: CSVSTLWGAKNIQYF. The CDR3 nucleotides read TGCAGCGTTTCAACTTTGTGGGGAGCCAAAAACATTCAGTACTTC. The V gene is TRBV29-1, the J gene TRBJ2-4; D is unclear. The CDR3 has 15 residues. Germline CDR1 SQVTM, CDR2 ANQGSEA. Deletions cut 5 bases from V and 0 bases from J, with 14 bases between.

With regard to this clonotype: This may be a read error, as it is one base from a much larger clone. V usage is TRBV7-9 and J usage is TRBJ2-1, with D possibly TRBD1 on 6 matching bases. With 8 bases removed from V and 10 bases from J, the gap between germline ends came to 12 bases. This CDR3 comprises 11 residues. Germline CDR1 SEHNR, CDR2 FQNEAQ (reference sequence). CDR3 protein: CASGVDREQFF. The CDR3 DNA sequence: TGTGCCAGCGGCGTCGACAGGGAGCAGTTCTTC.

This chain joins TRBV6-5 and TRBJ2-7; D is unclear. V lost 10 bases, J lost 1 base, and 17 bases lay in between. The germline V gene has CDR1 MNHEY and CDR2 SVGAGI. The CDR3 sequence is 14 residues long. CDR3 in amino acids: CAISPGSGSYEQYF. The CDR3 DNA reads TGTGCCATTAGTCCTGGGTCGGGTTCCTACGAGCAGTACTTC.

This clonotype was counted only a few times. The rearrangement links TRBV12-3 or TRBV12-4 to TRBJ2-3; D is uncertain. This CDR3 is 15 amino acids long. V lost 3 bases and J 2 bases, leaving 12 bases between the germline ends. Here the CDR3 reads CASSFRSSYTDTQYF. The CDR3, as DNA: TGTGCCAGCAGTTTTAGGAGTTCATACACAGATACGCAGTATTTT.

As concerns this clonotype: Compared with germline, one end of the junction differs, possibly owing to a read error. The chain has TRBV28 and TRBJ2-7; the D is unclear. From germline, CDR1 is MDHEN and CDR2 SYDVKM. CDR3 length equals 14 residues. The CDR3 DNA reads TGTACCAGCAGCTCCCTCAGGTACTCCTACGAGCAGTACTTC. Translating it yields CTSSSLRYSYEQYF.

V gene TRBV20-1 combines with J gene TRBJ2-1, with 11 bases lining up with TRBD2. The J segment lost 1 base and the V segment lost 6 bases, leaving 5 bases of the junction unmatched. Germline CDR1 and CDR2: DFQATT and SNEGSKA (reference sequence). The CDR3 is 15 amino acids. CDR3 sequence: CSALGLAGSYNEQFF. Written as DNA, the CDR3 is TGCAGTGCCCTTGGACTAGCGGGTTCCTACAATGAGCAGTTCTTC.

This clonotype was counted a few times. The chain links TRBV10-3 to TRBJ2-1; possibly TRBD1 or TRBD2 for D (7 bases each). The CDR3 contains 13 residues. CDR1 ENHRY and CDR2 SYGVKD come from the germline V gene. The ends were cut back, 6 bases at V and 6 bases at J, with 12 bases in the middle. The CDR3 region has the DNA TGTGCCATCAGGCAGGGGGGGGGCAATGAGCAGTTCTTC. Protein sequence: CAIRQGGGNEQFF.

V gene TRBV2 combines with J gene TRBJ2-1; a weak D match, TRBD1 (5 bases). The germline CDR1 and CDR2 sequences are SNHLY and FYNNEI. This CDR3 is built from 14 residues. V was shortened by 3 bases and J by 13 bases, with 19 bases between the two germline ends. CDR3 coding DNA: TGTGCCAGCAGTGAGCTGACAGCCGAAGAGACCCAGTTCTTC. Its translation: CASSELTAEETQFF.

This clonotype came up many times. This sequence joins TRBV20-1 and TRBJ2-7; maybe TRBD1 (5 bases). The V gene lost 6 bases and the J gene lost 10 bases, with 16 bases spanning the gap. The germline CDR1 and CDR2 sequences are DFQATT and SNEGSKA (reference sequence). This CDR3 is built from 11 residues. Written as DNA, the CDR3 is TGCAGTGCCCGGACATCCTACGGACAGTACTTC. Encoded protein: CSARTSYGQYF.

This clonotype was picked up many times. This chain links TRBV20-1 with TRBJ1-2; tentatively, D is TRBD1 (5 bases). The CDR3 is 15 amino acids. V was trimmed by 0 bases and J by 4 bases, leaving 15 bases between them. Germline V gives CDR1 DFQATT, CDR2 SNEGSKA (reference sequence). The CDR3: CSARDPGGTIYGYTF. For the CDR3, the DNA is TGCAGTGCTAGAGATCCCGGGGGAACGATCTATGGCTACACCTTC.

This clonotype was seen a few times. This may be a read error: a much more frequent sequence differs by one nucleotide. The gene calls are TRBV12-3 or TRBV12-4 and TRBJ1-2; the match to TRBD1 covers 7 bases. V dropped 5 bases and J dropped 8; count of bases not matched to a gene: 11. This CDR3 spans 14 amino acids. The CDR3 sequence is CASSEKATGYGYTF. In DNA, the CDR3 is TGTGCCAGCAGTGAAAAGGCGACAGGGTACGGCTACACCTTC.

For this clonotype: This may be a read error: a much more frequent sequence differs by one nucleotide. The gene calls are TRBV20-1 and TRBJ2-4, with 10 bases identical to TRBD1. This CDR3 region has 14 residues. The V gene's germline CDR1 is DFQATT and CDR2 SNEGSKA (reference sequence). The J segment lost 13 bases and the V segment lost 3 bases, leaving 12 bases of the junction unmatched. In DNA, the CDR3 is TGCAGTGCTAGCCGGGACAGGGGATACAATGAGCAGTACTTC. Amino acid sequence: CSASRDRGYNEQYF.

V and J are TRBV7-9 and TRBJ2-4; TRBD1 or TRBD2 may be the D gene (5 bases each). V gave up 4 bases and J gave up 5 bases, with 12 bases separating them. CDR1 is SEHNR, CDR2 FQNEAQ, per germline (reference sequence). The CDR3 is 14 residues long. CDR3 nucleotide sequence: TGTGCCAGCAGCTCCAGGGCGAGGGAAAACATTCAGTACTTC. As protein: CASSSRARENIQYF.

The V and J genes are TRBV20-1 and TRBJ1-2, with unresolved D. Germline assignment: CDR1 DFQATT and CDR2 SNEGSKA (reference sequence). The CDR3 consists of 12 residues. Trimming pared 6 bases from V and 2 bases from J, leaving 10 bases between. The CDR3 region has the DNA TGCAGTGCCGGCAATGGGAACTATGGCTACACCTTC. Translating gives CSAGNGNYGYTF.

The gene calls are TRBV15 and TRBJ2-7; 8 bases are shared with TRBD2. CDR3 size: 16 residues. The trim removed 4 bases at V and 4 bases at J, leaving 12 bases unmatched. Germline loops: CDR1 LNHNV, CDR2 YYDKDF (reference sequence). The CDR3 DNA follows: TGTGCCACCAGCACCGGGGGGGGGACACCTCCTTACGAGCAGTACTTC. Its translation: CATSTGGGTPPYEQYF. The entire variable domain, with the rest obtained from reference TRBV15 and TRBJ2-7, is as follows: DAMVIQNPRYQVTQFGKPVTLSCSQTLNHNVMYWYQQKSSQAPKLLFHYYDKDFNNEADTPDNFQSRRPNTSFCFLDIRSPGLGDTAMYLCATSTGGGTPPYEQYFGPGTRLTVT.

In this sample, this clonotype turned up many times. DNA of the CDR3: TGTGCCAGCGGAATCCCGGAACTAGCGGGGGGGAGTAATGAGCAGTTCTTC. Its translation is CASGIPELAGGSNEQFF. The chain joins TRBV28 to TRBJ2-1, with TRBD2 matching 13 bases. With 8 bases clipped from V and 7 bases from J, the junction kept 14 bases outside the gene matches. The germline CDR1 and CDR2 sequences are MDHEN and SYDVKM. The CDR3 is made up of 17 amino acids. The whole variable domain, filled in from reference TRBV28 and TRBJ2-1, reads DVKVTQSSRYLVKRTGEKVFLECVQDMDHENMFWYRQDPGLGLRLIYFSYDVKMKEKGDIPEGYSVSREKKERFSLILESASTNQTSMYLCASGIPELAGGSNEQFFGPGTRLTVL.

Only a few counts were recorded for this clonotype. The chain uses TRBV29-1 and TRBJ2-1, with TRBD2 matching over 12 bases. From germline, CDR1 is SQVTM and CDR2 ANQGSEA. The V segment lost 5 bases and the J segment 15 bases; nucleotides outside the gene matches: 8. This CDR3 is 12 amino acids long. The CDR3 nucleotides read TGCAGCGTTCTAGCGGGAGGGCCGTTCTCGTTCTTC. Amino acid sequence: CSVLAGGPFSFF.

The V call is TRBV5-1, the J call TRBJ2-1, with TRBD1 as a possible D gene (6 bases). The CDR3 consists of 15 residues. From germline, CDR1 is SGHRS and CDR2 YFSETQ. Trimming stripped 4 bases from V and 6 bases from J, with 17 bases between. The CDR3 reads CASSTGHQLGNEQFF. Here the CDR3 DNA reads TGCGCCAGCAGCACGGGACATCAGCTAGGCAATGAGCAGTTCTTC.

This sequence joins TRBV6-6 and TRBJ2-3, with 9 nucleotides matching TRBD2. Trimming at V came to 1 base and at J to 3 bases, leaving 5 bases not matched to a gene. This CDR3 spans 16 amino acids. Germline V CDR1 and CDR2: MNHNY, SVGAGI (reference sequence). This chain's CDR3 is CASSYFLAGATDTQYF. The CDR3 nucleotides read TGTGCCAGCAGTTACTTTTTAGCGGGGGCAACAGATACGCAGTATTTT.